The rows below give T cell receptor beta chains drawn from one sample of a study of T cells in Graves' hyperthyroidism and ophthalmopathy. One entry per CDR3 protein, called by TCRdb with MiXCR from the multiplex PCR reads. The repertoire holds 350,000 to 400,000 distinct CDR3 sequences, under 20% seen once, with 40% in the top ten. Input material: blood. These receptors were taken from a man between 18 and 35 years old with Graves' ophthalmopathy. Each CDR3 is given with its conserved first and last residue. The order of the fields is CDR3 length, D gene, clone size, J gene, V gene, CDR3 protein, CDR3 DNA. A D gene is named only where the DNA matches it firmly. Clone size is shown for a subset of rows, as once, few, many or a class of expanded clone.

CDR3 length: 12
D gene: .
clone size: many
J gene: TRBJ1-1
V gene: TRBV2
CDR3 protein: CASRPRYTEAFF
CDR3 DNA: TGTGCCAGCAGGCCCAGATACACTGAAGCTTTCTTT

CDR3 length: 11
D gene: .
clone size: many
J gene: TRBJ2-1
V gene: TRBV11-1
CDR3 protein: CASSSVDEQFF
CDR3 DNA: TGTGCCAGCAGCTCCGTCGATGAGCAGTTCTTC

CDR3 length: 12
D gene: .
clone size: many
J gene: TRBJ1-1
V gene: TRBV12-3/TRBV12-4
CDR3 protein: CASGTDEDEAFF
CDR3 DNA: TGTGCCAGCGGCACAGACGAGGATGAAGCTTTCTTT

CDR3 length: 14
D gene: .
clone size: many
J gene: TRBJ1-1
V gene: TRBV13
CDR3 protein: CASSFTGGNTEAFF
CDR3 DNA: TGTGCCAGCAGCTTTACAGGTGGGAACACTGAAGCTTTCTTT

CDR3 length: 15
D gene: .
clone size: few
J gene: TRBJ1-1
V gene: TRBV2
CDR3 protein: CASSAHRDLNTEAFF
CDR3 DNA: TGTGCCAGCAGCGCCCACCGGGACTTAAACACTGAAGCTTTCTTT

CDR3 length: 14
D gene: .
clone size: few
J gene: TRBJ2-1
V gene: TRBV3-1
CDR3 protein: CASSQERGQDEQFF
CDR3 DNA: TGTGCCAGCAGCCAAGAAAGGGGCCAGGATGAGCAGTTCTTC

CDR3 length: 15
D gene: .
clone size: many
J gene: TRBJ1-2
V gene: TRBV12-3/TRBV12-4
CDR3 protein: CASSLDGGILDGYTF
CDR3 DNA: TGTGCCAGCAGTTTAGATGGAGGGATCCTGGATGGCTACACCTTC

CDR3 length: 18
D gene: TRBD2
clone size: many
J gene: TRBJ2-2
V gene: TRBV3-1
CDR3 protein: CASSQTSSGGPNTGELFF
CDR3 DNA: TGTGCCAGCAGCCAAACCTCTAGCGGGGGACCGAACACCGGGGAGCTGTTTTTT

CDR3 length: 15
D gene: TRBD2
clone size: .
J gene: TRBJ2-7
V gene: TRBV24-1
CDR3 protein: CATSGLAGETYEQYF
CDR3 DNA: TGTGCCACCAGTGGGCTAGCGGGAGAAACCTACGAGCAGTACTTC

CDR3 length: 14
D gene: .
clone size: many
J gene: TRBJ2-3
V gene: TRBV6-1
CDR3 protein: CASSEGWGTDTQYF
CDR3 DNA: TGTGCCAGCAGTGAAGGATGGGGAACAGATACGCAGTATTTT

CDR3 length: 14
D gene: .
clone size: few
J gene: TRBJ1-2
V gene: TRBV12-3/TRBV12-4
CDR3 protein: CASSLRQVSYGYTF
CDR3 DNA: TGTGCCAGCAGTTTGCGACAGGTCAGCTATGGCTACACCTTC

CDR3 length: 16
D gene: TRBD1
clone size: many
J gene: TRBJ1-1
V gene: TRBV6-1
CDR3 protein: CASSGTGGVMNTEAFF
CDR3 DNA: TGTGCCAGCAGTGGGACAGGGGGCGTGATGAACACTGAAGCTTTCTTT

CDR3 length: 18
D gene: .
clone size: .
J gene: TRBJ2-5
V gene: TRBV5-1
CDR3 protein: CASSSRMEEGWDQETQYF
CDR3 DNA: TGCGCCAGCAGTTCGAGGATGGAGGAAGGGTGGGACCAAGAGACCCAGTACTTC

CDR3 length: 12
D gene: .
clone size: .
J gene: TRBJ1-2
V gene: TRBV6-1
CDR3 protein: CASSYDTYGYTF
CDR3 DNA: TGTGCCAGCAGCTACGACACCTATGGCTACACCTTC

CDR3 length: 13
D gene: .
clone size: once
J gene: TRBJ2-2
V gene: TRBV6-2/TRBV6-3
CDR3 protein: CACSSDGSGELFF
CDR3 DNA: TGTGCCTGCAGTTCGGACGGCTCCGGGGAGCTGTTTTTT

CDR3 length: 14
D gene: .
clone size: many
J gene: TRBJ1-1
V gene: TRBV7-9
CDR3 protein: CAPTRGEVNTEAFF
CDR3 DNA: TGTGCCCCTACTAGGGGGGAGGTGAACACTGAAGCTTTCTTT

CDR3 length: 17
D gene: TRBD2
clone size: .
J gene: TRBJ2-7
V gene: TRBV3-1
CDR3 protein: CASSQDWTSGVVNEQYF
CDR3 DNA: TGTGCCAGCAGCCAAGATTGGACTAGCGGGGTCGTCAACGAGCAGTACTTC

CDR3 length: 15
D gene: .
clone size: many
J gene: TRBJ2-1
V gene: TRBV27
CDR3 protein: CASSDTALLYNEQFF
CDR3 DNA: TGTGCCAGCAGTGACACAGCCTTATTATACAATGAGCAGTTCTTC

CDR3 length: 17
D gene: TRBD2
clone size: many
J gene: TRBJ2-7
V gene: TRBV6-2/TRBV6-3
CDR3 protein: CASSNPLAGGSSYEQYF
CDR3 DNA: TGTGCCAGCAGTAACCCACTAGCGGGGGGGAGCTCCTACGAGCAGTACTTC

CDR3 length: 16
D gene: TRBD1
clone size: .
J gene: TRBJ1-1
V gene: TRBV28
CDR3 protein: CASSRPGTGLNTEAFF
CDR3 DNA: TGTGCCAGCAGTCGCCCCGGGACAGGGTTGAACACTGAAGCTTTCTTT

CDR3 length: 16
D gene: .
clone size: .
J gene: TRBJ1-2
V gene: TRBV9
CDR3 protein: CASSEPSTGWSYGYTF
CDR3 DNA: TGTGCCAGCAGCGAGCCGTCTACGGGCTGGAGCTATGGCTACACCTTC

CDR3 length: 15
D gene: TRBD1
clone size: .
J gene: TRBJ2-1
V gene: TRBV4-1
CDR3 protein: CASSQSQGVWDEQFF
CDR3 DNA: TGCGCCAGCAGCCAAAGCCAGGGGGTTTGGGATGAGCAGTTCTTC

CDR3 length: 13
D gene: .
clone size: many
J gene: TRBJ1-2
V gene: TRBV7-9
CDR3 protein: CASSLELNYGYTF
CDR3 DNA: TGTGCCAGCAGCTTAGAACTGAACTATGGCTACACCTTC

CDR3 length: 15
D gene: .
clone size: many
J gene: TRBJ1-5
V gene: TRBV6-1
CDR3 protein: CASISTDYSNQPQHF
CDR3 DNA: TGTGCCAGCATTTCGACGGACTATAGCAATCAGCCCCAGCATTTT

CDR3 length: 14
D gene: TRBD2
clone size: .
J gene: TRBJ2-5
V gene: TRBV5-1
CDR3 protein: CASRSSGVQETQYF
CDR3 DNA: TGCGCCAGCAGGTCTAGCGGGGTCCAAGAGACCCAGTACTTC

CDR3 length: 14
D gene: TRBD1
clone size: many
J gene: TRBJ2-5
V gene: TRBV11-2
CDR3 protein: CASSSLTGAETQYF
CDR3 DNA: TGTGCCAGCAGCTCGTTGACAGGGGCAGAGACCCAGTACTTC

CDR3 length: 14
D gene: TRBD1
clone size: few
J gene: TRBJ2-1
V gene: TRBV5-1
CDR3 protein: CASKWTGGIGEQFF
CDR3 DNA: TGCGCCAGCAAATGGACAGGGGGGATCGGGGAGCAGTTCTTC

CDR3 length: 13
D gene: .
clone size: many
J gene: TRBJ1-1
V gene: TRBV7-9
CDR3 protein: CASSSTGSTEAFF
CDR3 DNA: TGTGCCAGCAGCTCAACAGGGAGCACTGAAGCTTTCTTT

CDR3 length: 14
D gene: .
clone size: .
J gene: TRBJ1-3
V gene: TRBV7-2
CDR3 protein: CASSLAGTGNTIYF
CDR3 DNA: TGTGCCAGCAGCTTAGCCGGTACTGGAAACACCATATATTTT

CDR3 length: 14
D gene: .
clone size: .
J gene: TRBJ2-1
V gene: TRBV6-2/TRBV6-3
CDR3 protein: CASSYSKGGHEQFF
CDR3 DNA: TGTGCCAGCAGTTACTCGAAAGGGGGTCATGAGCAGTTCTTC

CDR3 length: 15
D gene: TRBD1
clone size: few
J gene: TRBJ2-1
V gene: TRBV7-3
CDR3 protein: CASSLTGTGLSEQFF
CDR3 DNA: TGTGCCAGCAGCTTAACGGGGACAGGGCTAAGTGAGCAGTTCTTC

CDR3 length: 13
D gene: .
clone size: .
J gene: TRBJ1-5
V gene: TRBV7-3
CDR3 protein: CASSLNALGPQHF
CDR3 DNA: TGTGCCAGCAGCTTAAATGCCCTCGGCCCCCAGCATTTT

CDR3 length: 13
D gene: .
clone size: few
J gene: TRBJ1-2
V gene: TRBV20-1
CDR3 protein: CSAPRDPPVGYTF
CDR3 DNA: TGCAGTGCCCCGCGAGACCCACCGGTGGGCTACACCTTC

CDR3 length: 15
D gene: TRBD2
clone size: .
J gene: TRBJ2-3
V gene: TRBV20-1
CDR3 protein: CSAINSGRGTDTQYF
CDR3 DNA: TGCAGTGCAATCAACTCGGGGAGGGGCACAGATACGCAGTATTTT

CDR3 length: 13
D gene: .
clone size: many
J gene: TRBJ2-7
V gene: TRBV20-1
CDR3 protein: CSARDRGPYEQYF
CDR3 DNA: TGCAGTGCTAGGGATCGGGGACCCTACGAGCAGTACTTC

CDR3 length: 16
D gene: TRBD2
clone size: .
J gene: TRBJ2-3
V gene: TRBV28
CDR3 protein: CASRDIAGGGTDTQYF
CDR3 DNA: TGTGCCAGCAGGGACATTGCGGGAGGAGGTACAGATACGCAGTATTTT

CDR3 length: 16
D gene: .
clone size: few
J gene: TRBJ2-3
V gene: TRBV19
CDR3 protein: CASSIVASTTTDTQYF
CDR3 DNA: TGTGCCAGTAGTATAGTGGCTAGCACTACCACAGATACGCAGTATTTT

CDR3 length: 13
D gene: .
clone size: few
J gene: TRBJ2-1
V gene: TRBV9
CDR3 protein: CASSAPGFTEQFF
CDR3 DNA: TGTGCCAGCAGCGCGCCCGGTTTCACTGAGCAGTTCTTC

CDR3 length: 14
D gene: TRBD1
clone size: many
J gene: TRBJ1-5
V gene: TRBV2
CDR3 protein: CASNRGDHNQPQHF
CDR3 DNA: TGTGCCAGCAACAGGGGGGACCACAATCAGCCCCAGCATTTT

CDR3 length: 15
D gene: .
clone size: .
J gene: TRBJ1-1
V gene: TRBV18
CDR3 protein: CASSPPVQPNTEAFF
CDR3 DNA: TGTGCCAGCTCACCACCGGTCCAGCCGAACACTGAAGCTTTCTTT

CDR3 length: 14
D gene: .
clone size: many
J gene: TRBJ2-2
V gene: TRBV2
CDR3 protein: CASSEGVSTGELFF
CDR3 DNA: TGTGCCAGCAGTGAAGGGGTATCCACCGGGGAGCTGTTTTTT

CDR3 length: 14
D gene: .
clone size: .
J gene: TRBJ2-2
V gene: TRBV6-2/TRBV6-3
CDR3 protein: CASTGVPRGGELFF
CDR3 DNA: TGTGCCAGCACAGGGGTCCCCCGGGGCGGGGAGCTGTTTTTT

CDR3 length: 15
D gene: TRBD1
clone size: .
J gene: TRBJ1-1
V gene: TRBV25-1
CDR3 protein: CASSDLGTGGDEAFF
CDR3 DNA: TGTGCCAGCAGTGATTTAGGGACAGGGGGGGATGAAGCTTTCTTT

CDR3 length: 14
D gene: .
clone size: many
J gene: TRBJ2-7
V gene: TRBV6-1
CDR3 protein: CASSETDQLYEQYF
CDR3 DNA: TGTGCCAGCAGTGAGACAGACCAACTCTACGAGCAGTACTTC

CDR3 length: 14
D gene: TRBD2
clone size: .
J gene: TRBJ2-3
V gene: TRBV4-1
CDR3 protein: CASSRGLAYDTQYF
CDR3 DNA: TGCGCCAGCAGCCGAGGACTAGCGTACGATACGCAGTATTTT

CDR3 length: 15
D gene: TRBD1
clone size: many
J gene: TRBJ2-3
V gene: TRBV20-1
CDR3 protein: CSARNQGAVADTQYF
CDR3 DNA: TGCAGTGCTAGAAATCAGGGGGCGGTCGCAGATACGCAGTATTTT

CDR3 length: 14
D gene: .
clone size: many
J gene: TRBJ2-2
V gene: TRBV12-3/TRBV12-4
CDR3 protein: CASSLTPNTGELFF
CDR3 DNA: TGTGCCAGCAGTTTAACACCGAACACCGGGGAGCTGTTTTTT

CDR3 length: 13
D gene: .
clone size: few
J gene: TRBJ1-5
V gene: TRBV7-9
CDR3 protein: CASSTDGNQPQHF
CDR3 DNA: TGTGCCAGTAGTACGGACGGCAATCAGCCCCAGCATTTT

CDR3 length: 16
D gene: .
clone size: many
J gene: TRBJ2-7
V gene: TRBV5-1
CDR3 protein: CASSYTPGLGGGVQYF
CDR3 DNA: TGCGCCAGCAGCTACACGCCGGGACTTGGAGGTGGTGTGCAGTACTTC

CDR3 length: 16
D gene: .
clone size: many
J gene: TRBJ2-1
V gene: TRBV28
CDR3 protein: CASSFSSLVSYNEQFF
CDR3 DNA: TGTGCCAGCAGTTTCTCTAGCCTAGTATCCTACAATGAGCAGTTCTTC

CDR3 length: 15
D gene: TRBD2
clone size: .
J gene: TRBJ2-3
V gene: TRBV2
CDR3 protein: CASHSGGAWTDTQYF
CDR3 DNA: TGTGCCAGCCATAGCGGGGGGGCCTGGACAGATACGCAGTATTTT

CDR3 length: 12
D gene: .
clone size: .
J gene: TRBJ2-1
V gene: TRBV11-2
CDR3 protein: CASSLGLNTWFF
CDR3 DNA: TGTGCCAGCAGCTTGGGCCTGAACACCTGGTTCTTC

CDR3 length: 12
D gene: .
clone size: .
J gene: TRBJ1-3
V gene: TRBV7-2
CDR3 protein: CASSFAGNTIYF
CDR3 DNA: TGTGCCAGCAGCTTCGCTGGAAACACCATATATTTT

CDR3 length: 14
D gene: .
clone size: .
J gene: TRBJ2-3
V gene: TRBV13
CDR3 protein: CASSQEPGTDTQYF
CDR3 DNA: TGCGCCAGCAGCCAAGAACCTGGCACAGATACGCAGTATTTT

CDR3 length: 14
D gene: TRBD2
clone size: few
J gene: TRBJ2-5
V gene: TRBV7-9
CDR3 protein: CASKERGPQETQYF
CDR3 DNA: TGTGCCAGCAAGGAGCGGGGGCCTCAAGAGACCCAGTACTTC

CDR3 length: 13
D gene: .
clone size: many
J gene: TRBJ2-7
V gene: TRBV5-1
CDR3 protein: CASSETGAYEQYF
CDR3 DNA: TGCGCCAGCAGCGAAACAGGCGCCTACGAGCAGTACTTC